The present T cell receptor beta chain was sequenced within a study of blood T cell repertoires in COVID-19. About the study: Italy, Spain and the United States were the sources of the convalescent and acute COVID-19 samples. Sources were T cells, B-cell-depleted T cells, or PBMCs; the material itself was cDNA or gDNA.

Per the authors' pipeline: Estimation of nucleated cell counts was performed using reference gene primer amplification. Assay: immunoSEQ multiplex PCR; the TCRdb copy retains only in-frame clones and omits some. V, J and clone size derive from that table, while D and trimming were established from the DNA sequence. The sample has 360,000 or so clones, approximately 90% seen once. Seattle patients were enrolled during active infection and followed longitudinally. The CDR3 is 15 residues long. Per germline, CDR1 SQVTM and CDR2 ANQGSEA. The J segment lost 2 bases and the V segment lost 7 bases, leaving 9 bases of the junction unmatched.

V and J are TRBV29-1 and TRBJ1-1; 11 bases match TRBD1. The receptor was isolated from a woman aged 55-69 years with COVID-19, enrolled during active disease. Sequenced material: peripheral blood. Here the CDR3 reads CSARRTGGLNTEAFF. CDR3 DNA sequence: TGCAGCGCACGACGGACAGGGGGCCTAAACACTGAAGCTTTCTTT.